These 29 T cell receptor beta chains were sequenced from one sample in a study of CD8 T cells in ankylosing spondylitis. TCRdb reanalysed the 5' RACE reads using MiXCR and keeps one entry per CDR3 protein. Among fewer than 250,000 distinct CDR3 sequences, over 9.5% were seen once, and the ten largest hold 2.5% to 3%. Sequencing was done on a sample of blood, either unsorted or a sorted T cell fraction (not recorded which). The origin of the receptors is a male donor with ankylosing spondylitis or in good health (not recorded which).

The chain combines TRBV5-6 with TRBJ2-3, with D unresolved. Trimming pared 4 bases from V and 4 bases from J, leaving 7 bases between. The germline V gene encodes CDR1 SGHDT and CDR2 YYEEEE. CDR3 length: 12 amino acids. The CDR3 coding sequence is TGTGCCAGCAGCCCACAGTCAGATACGCAGTATTTT. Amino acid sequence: CASSPQSDTQYF.

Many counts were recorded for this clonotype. The CDR3 spells CASSLFEGGYEQYF. CDR3 coding DNA: TGTGCCAGCAGTTTGTTTGAGGGGGGATACGAGCAGTACTTC. The chain recombines TRBV12-3 or TRBV12-4 with TRBJ2-7; D tentatively reads TRBD1 or TRBD2 (6 bases each). The CDR3 extends over 14 amino acids. V was clipped by 3 bases and J by 4 bases, with 13 bases between them.

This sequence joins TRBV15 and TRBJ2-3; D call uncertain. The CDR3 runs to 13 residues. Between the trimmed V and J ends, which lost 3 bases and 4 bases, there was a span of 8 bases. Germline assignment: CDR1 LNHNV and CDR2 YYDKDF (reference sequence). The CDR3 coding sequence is TGTGCCACCAGCAGGACGCGAGCAGATACGCAGTATTTT. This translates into CATSRTRADTQYF.

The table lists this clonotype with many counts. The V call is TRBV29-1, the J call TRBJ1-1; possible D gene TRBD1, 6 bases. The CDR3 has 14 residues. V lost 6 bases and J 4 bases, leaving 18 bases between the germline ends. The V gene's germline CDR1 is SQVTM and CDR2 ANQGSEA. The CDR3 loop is CSVSGAGSGTEAFF. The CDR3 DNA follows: TGCAGCGTCTCGGGGGCAGGGAGTGGCACTGAAGCTTTCTTT.

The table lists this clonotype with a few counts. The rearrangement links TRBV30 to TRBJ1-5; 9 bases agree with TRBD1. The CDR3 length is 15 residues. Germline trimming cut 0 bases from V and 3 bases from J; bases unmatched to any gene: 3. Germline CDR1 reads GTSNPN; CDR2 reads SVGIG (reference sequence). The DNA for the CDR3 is TGTGCCTGGAGTGTAAGGGACAGGGACAATCAGCCCCAGCATTTT. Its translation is CAWSVRDRDNQPQHF.

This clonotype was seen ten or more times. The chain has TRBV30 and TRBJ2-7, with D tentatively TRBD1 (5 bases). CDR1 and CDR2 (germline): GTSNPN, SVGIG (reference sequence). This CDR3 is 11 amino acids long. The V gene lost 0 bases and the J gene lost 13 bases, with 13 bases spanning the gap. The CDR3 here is CAWSVRRAHYF. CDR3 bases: TGTGCCTGGAGTGTACGCAGGGCGCATTACTTC.

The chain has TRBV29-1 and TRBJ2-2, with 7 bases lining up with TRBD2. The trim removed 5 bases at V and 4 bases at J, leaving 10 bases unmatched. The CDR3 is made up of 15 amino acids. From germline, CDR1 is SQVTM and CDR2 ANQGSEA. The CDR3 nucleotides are TGCAGCGTTTCCGGCCGAGAGCGGGGCACCGGGGAGCTGTTTTTT. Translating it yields CSVSGRERGTGELFF.

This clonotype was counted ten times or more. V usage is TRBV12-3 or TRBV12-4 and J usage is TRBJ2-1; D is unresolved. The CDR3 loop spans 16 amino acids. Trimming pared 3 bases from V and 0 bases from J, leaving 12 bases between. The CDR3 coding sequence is TGTGCCAGCAGTTTTAGTCTGACCTTCTCCTACAATGAGCAGTTCTTC. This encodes CASSFSLTFSYNEQFF.

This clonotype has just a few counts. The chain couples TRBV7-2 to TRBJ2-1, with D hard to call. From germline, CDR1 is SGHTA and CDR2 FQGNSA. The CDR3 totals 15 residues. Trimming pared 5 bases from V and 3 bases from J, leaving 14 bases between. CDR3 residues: CASSQAPTIYNEQFF. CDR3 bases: TGTGCCAGCAGCCAGGCCCCTACTATCTACAATGAGCAGTTCTTC.

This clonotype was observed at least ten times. CDR3 sequence reads: CASSARGFAYEQYF. In DNA, the CDR3 is TGTGCCAGCAGCGCCCGGGGATTCGCCTACGAGCAGTACTTC. This chain joins TRBV5-6 and TRBJ2-7; weak D call: TRBD2 (5 bases). Germline CDR1 SGHDT, CDR2 YYEEEE. The CDR3 is 14 residues long. The V gene lost 4 bases and the J gene lost 2 bases, with 13 bases spanning the gap.

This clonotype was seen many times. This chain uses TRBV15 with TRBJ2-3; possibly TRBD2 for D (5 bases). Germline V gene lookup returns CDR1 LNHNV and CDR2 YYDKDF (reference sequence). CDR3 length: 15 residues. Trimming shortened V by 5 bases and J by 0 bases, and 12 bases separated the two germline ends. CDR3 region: CATSLRTSSTDTQYF. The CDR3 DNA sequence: TGTGCCACCAGCCTTCGGACTTCTAGCACAGATACGCAGTATTTT.

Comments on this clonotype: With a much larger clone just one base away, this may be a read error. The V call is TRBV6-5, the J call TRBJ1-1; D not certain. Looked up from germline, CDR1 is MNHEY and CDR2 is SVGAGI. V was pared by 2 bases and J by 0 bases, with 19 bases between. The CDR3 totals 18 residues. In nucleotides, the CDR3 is TGTGCCAGCAGTTACACGAGGTATGGGAATGAAATGAACACTGAAGCTTTCTTT. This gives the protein CASSYTRYGNEMNTEAFF.

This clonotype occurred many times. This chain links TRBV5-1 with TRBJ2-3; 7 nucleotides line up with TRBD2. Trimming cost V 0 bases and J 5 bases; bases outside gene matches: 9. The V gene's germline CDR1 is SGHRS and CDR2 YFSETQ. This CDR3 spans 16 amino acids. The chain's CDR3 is CASSLAPGGGQDTQYF. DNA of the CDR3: TGCGCCAGCAGCTTGGCCCCGGGAGGAGGACAAGATACGCAGTATTTT.

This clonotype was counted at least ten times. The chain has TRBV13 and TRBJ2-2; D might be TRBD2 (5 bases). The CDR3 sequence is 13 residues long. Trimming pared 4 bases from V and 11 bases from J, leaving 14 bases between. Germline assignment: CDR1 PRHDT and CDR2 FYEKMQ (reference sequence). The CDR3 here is CASSWPLPGELFF. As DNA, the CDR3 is TGTGCCAGCAGCTGGCCCCTTCCGGGAGAGCTGTTTTTT.

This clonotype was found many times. DNA for the CDR3: TGCAGTGCTTTGAGACATAGCTCTGGAAACACCATATATTTT. Residues: CSALRHSSGNTIYF. V usage is TRBV20-1 and J usage is TRBJ1-3, with D unclear. CDR1 is DFQATT, CDR2 SNEGSKA, per germline (reference sequence). The germline V and J ends were trimmed by 5 bases and 0 bases, with 11 bases remaining between them. This CDR3 region has 14 residues.

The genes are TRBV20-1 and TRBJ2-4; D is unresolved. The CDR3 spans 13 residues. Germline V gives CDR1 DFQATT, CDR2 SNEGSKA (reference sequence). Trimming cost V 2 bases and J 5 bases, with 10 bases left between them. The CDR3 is CSARPAVQNIQYF. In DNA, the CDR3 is TGCAGTGCTAGACCGGCGGTCCAAAACATTCAGTACTTC.

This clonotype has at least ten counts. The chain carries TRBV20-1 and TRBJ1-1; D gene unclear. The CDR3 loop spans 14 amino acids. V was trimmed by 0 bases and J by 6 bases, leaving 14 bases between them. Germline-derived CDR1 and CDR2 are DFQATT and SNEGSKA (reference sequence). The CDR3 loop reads CSARDPGGMPEAFF. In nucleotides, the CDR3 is TGCAGTGCTAGAGATCCGGGCGGAATGCCTGAAGCTTTCTTT.

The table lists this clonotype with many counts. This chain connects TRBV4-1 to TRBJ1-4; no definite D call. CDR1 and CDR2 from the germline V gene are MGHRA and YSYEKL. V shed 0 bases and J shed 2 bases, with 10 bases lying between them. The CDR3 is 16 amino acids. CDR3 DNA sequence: TGCGCCAGCAGCCAAGATCGGGCCAACACTAATGAAAAACTGTTTTTT. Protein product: CASSQDRANTNEKLFF.

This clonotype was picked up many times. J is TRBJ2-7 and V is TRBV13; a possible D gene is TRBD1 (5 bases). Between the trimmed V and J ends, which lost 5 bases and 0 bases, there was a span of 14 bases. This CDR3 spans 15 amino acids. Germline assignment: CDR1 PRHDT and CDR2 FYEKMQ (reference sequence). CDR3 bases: TGTGCCAGCAGCCTTAGACAGTTTAACTCCTACGAGCAGTACTTC. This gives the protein CASSLRQFNSYEQYF.

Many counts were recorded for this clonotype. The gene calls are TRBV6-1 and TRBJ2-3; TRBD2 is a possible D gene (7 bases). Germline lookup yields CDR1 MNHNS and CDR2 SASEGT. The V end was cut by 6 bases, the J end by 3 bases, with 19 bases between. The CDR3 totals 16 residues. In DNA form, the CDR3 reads TGTGCCAGCAGCCTGCGTGGGAGGGGGACTACAGATACGCAGTATTTT. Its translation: CASSLRGRGTTDTQYF.

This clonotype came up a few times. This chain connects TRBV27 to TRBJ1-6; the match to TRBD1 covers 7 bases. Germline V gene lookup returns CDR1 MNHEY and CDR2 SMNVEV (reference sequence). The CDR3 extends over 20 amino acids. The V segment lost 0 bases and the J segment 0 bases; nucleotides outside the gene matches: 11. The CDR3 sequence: CASSLSRDSVASSYNSPLHF. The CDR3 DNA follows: TGTGCCAGCAGTTTATCCCGGGACAGCGTCGCCAGCTCCTATAATTCACCCCTCCACTTT.

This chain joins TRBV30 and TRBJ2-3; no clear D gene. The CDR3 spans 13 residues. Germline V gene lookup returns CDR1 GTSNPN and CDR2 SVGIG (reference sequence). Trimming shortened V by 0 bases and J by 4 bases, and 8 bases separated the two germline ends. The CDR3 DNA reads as TGTGCCTGGAGTGTTCCTCATTCAGATACGCAGTATTTT. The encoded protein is CAWSVPHSDTQYF.

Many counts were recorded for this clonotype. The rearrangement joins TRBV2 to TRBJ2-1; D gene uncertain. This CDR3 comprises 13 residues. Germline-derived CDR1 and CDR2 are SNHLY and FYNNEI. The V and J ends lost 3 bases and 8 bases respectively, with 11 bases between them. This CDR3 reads CASSDSGIDEQFF. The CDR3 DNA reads TGTGCCAGCAGTGACTCTGGGATCGATGAGCAGTTCTTC.

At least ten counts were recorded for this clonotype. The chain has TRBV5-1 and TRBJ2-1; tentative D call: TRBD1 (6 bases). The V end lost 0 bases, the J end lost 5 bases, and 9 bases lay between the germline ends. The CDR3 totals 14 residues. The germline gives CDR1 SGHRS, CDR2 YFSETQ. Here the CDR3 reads CASSLDRDHNEQFF. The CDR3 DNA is TGCGCCAGCAGCTTGGACAGGGACCACAATGAGCAGTTCTTC. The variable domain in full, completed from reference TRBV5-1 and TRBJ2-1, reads KAGVTQTPRYLIKTRGQQVTLSCSPISGHRSVSWYQQTPGQGLQFLFEYFSETQRNKGNFPGRFSGRQFSNSRSEMNVSTLELGDSALYLCASSLDRDHNEQFFGPGTRLTVL.

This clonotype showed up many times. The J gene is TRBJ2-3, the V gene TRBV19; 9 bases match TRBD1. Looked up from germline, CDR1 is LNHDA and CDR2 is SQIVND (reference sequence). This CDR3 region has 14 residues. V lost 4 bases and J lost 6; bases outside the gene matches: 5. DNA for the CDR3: TGTGCCAGTAGTAAGGACAGGGGAGGTGATACGCAGTATTTT. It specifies CASSKDRGGDTQYF. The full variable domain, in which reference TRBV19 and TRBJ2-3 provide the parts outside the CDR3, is DGGITQSPKYLFRKEGQNVTLSCEQNLNHDAMYWYRQDPGQGLRLIYYSQIVNDFQKGDIAEGYSVSREKKESFPLTVTSAQKNPTAFYLCASSKDRGGDTQYFGPGTRLTVL.

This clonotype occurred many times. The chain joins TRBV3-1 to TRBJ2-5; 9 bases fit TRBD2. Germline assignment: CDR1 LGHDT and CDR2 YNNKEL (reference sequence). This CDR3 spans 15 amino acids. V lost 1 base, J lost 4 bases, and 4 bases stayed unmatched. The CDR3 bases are TGTGCCAGCAGCCAAGGGCCGACTAGCGGAGAGACCCAGTACTTC. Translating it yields CASSQGPTSGETQYF.

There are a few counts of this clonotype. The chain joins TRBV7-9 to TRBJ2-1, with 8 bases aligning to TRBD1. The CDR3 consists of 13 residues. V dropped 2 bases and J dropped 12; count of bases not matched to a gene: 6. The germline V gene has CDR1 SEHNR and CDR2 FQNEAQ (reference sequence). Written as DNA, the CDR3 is TGTGCCAGCAGCTTAACAGGTGGACAGGGGCAGTTCTTC. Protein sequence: CASSLTGGQGQFF.

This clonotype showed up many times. CDR3 sequence (DNA): TGTGCCTGGAGTCTCGGTTCTGGTTTTATCGAAGCTTTCTTT. Amino acids: CAWSLGSGFIEAFF. This sequence joins TRBV30 and TRBJ1-1, with D uncertain. CDR3 length: 14 residues. V gave up 2 bases and J gave up 8 bases, with 18 bases separating them. Germline V gene sequence: CDR1 GTSNPN, CDR2 SVGIG (reference sequence).

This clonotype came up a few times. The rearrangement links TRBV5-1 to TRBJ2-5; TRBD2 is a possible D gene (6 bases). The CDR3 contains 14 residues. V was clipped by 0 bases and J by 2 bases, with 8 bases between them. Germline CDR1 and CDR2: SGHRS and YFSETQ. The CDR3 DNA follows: TGCGCCAGCAGCTTGGCCGCGGGGCAAGAGACCCAGTACTTC. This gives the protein CASSLAAGQETQYF.